This record looks at one T cell receptor (beta chain) sequence and its context. V lost 5 bases to trimming and J lost 8 bases, with 16 bases between them. The CDR3 is made up of 14 amino acids. In germline, CDR1 is SGHAT, CDR2 FQNNGV. TCRdb's table, derived via immunoSEQ multiplex PCR, lists solely in-frame clones and lacks some. This table holds about 25,000 clones, over 70% found once. The sort gate was single viable CD3+CD4+CD8-CD45RO+ cells for memory CD4+ T cells. CMV serostatus came from serum IgG against pp150, pp28, p38, p52. These data are taken from a study of memory CD4+ T cells and cytomegalovirus serostatus.

This chain joins TRBV11-2 and TRBJ2-1; D remains ambiguous. This sequence originates from an adult in good health and CMV-seronegative. Specimen: memory CD4+ T cells from blood. The CDR3: CASSPRKATDEQFF. The CDR3 DNA reads as TGTGCCAGCAGCCCCCGAAAAGCTACCGATGAGCAGTTCTTC.